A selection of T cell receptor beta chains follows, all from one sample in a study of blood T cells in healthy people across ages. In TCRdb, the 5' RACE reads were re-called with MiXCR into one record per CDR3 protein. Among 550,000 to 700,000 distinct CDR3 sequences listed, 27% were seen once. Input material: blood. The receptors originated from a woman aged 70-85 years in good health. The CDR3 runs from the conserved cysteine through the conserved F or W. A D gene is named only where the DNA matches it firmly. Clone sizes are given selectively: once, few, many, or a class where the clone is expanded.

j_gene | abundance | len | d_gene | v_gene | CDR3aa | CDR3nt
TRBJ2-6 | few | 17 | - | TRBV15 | CATSRFGESSGANVLTF | TGTGCCACCAGCAGATTCGGGGAATCCTCTGGGGCCAACGTCCTGACTTTC
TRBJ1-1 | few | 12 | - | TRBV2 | CASIEQGVEAFF | TGTGCCAGCATTGAGCAGGGTGTAGAAGCTTTCTTT
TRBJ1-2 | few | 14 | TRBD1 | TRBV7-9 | CASSLTGGTNGYTF | TGTGCCAGCAGTTTGACAGGGGGCACAAATGGCTACACCTTC
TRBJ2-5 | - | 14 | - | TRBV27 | CASSLNRVQETQYF | TGTGCCAGCAGTTTAAACAGGGTGCAAGAGACCCAGTACTTC
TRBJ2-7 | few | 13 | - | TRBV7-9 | CASSRARPGEQYF | TGTGCCAGCAGCCGCGCGAGGCCCGGCGAGCAGTACTTC
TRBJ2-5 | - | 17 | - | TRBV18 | CASSPSRDERGQETQYF | TGTGCCAGCTCACCGTCCCGGGACGAAAGGGGACAAGAGACCCAGTACTTC
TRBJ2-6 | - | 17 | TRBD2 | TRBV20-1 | CSARVPSGGAGANVLTF | TGCAGTGCTAGAGTGCCTAGCGGGGGGGCTGGGGCCAACGTCCTGACTTTC
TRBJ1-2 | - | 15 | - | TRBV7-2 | CASSLGQGIWYGYTF | TGTGCCAGCAGCTTAGGTCAGGGCATTTGGTATGGCTACACCTTC
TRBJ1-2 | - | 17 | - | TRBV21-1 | CASSAAFSGTTNYGYTF | TGTGCCAGCAGCGCAGCCTTCTCCGGGACCACTAACTATGGCTACACCTTC
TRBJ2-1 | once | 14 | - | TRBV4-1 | CASSQGGGGNEQFF | TGCGCCAGCAGCCAAGGAGGGGGAGGCAATGAGCAGTTCTTC
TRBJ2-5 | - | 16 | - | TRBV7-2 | CASSLAPRVGQETQYF | TGTGCCAGCAGCTTAGCCCCACGGGTGGGGCAGGAGACCCAGTACTTC
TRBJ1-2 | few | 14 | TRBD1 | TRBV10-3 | CAISERQGIIRYTF | TGTGCCATCAGTGAGCGACAGGGGATAATTCGCTACACCTTC
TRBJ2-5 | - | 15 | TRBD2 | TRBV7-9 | CASSRPLLAMETQYF | TGTGCCAGCAGCCGTCCATTACTAGCGATGGAGACCCAGTACTTC
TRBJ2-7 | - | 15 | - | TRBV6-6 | CASVYDYRVAYEQYF | TGTGCCAGCGTGTATGATTATCGGGTCGCCTACGAGCAGTACTTC
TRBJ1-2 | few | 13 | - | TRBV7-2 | CASSFRDRRGYTF | TGTGCCAGCAGCTTCCGGGACCGTCGGGGCTACACCTTC
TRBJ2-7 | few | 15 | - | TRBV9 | CASSRSGRSSYEQYF | TGTGCCAGCAGCCGAAGCGGGCGGAGCTCCTACGAGCAGTACTTC
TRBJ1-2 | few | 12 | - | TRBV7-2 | CASAGVNYGYTF | TGTGCCAGTGCTGGGGTAAACTATGGCTACACCTTC
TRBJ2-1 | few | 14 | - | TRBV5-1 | CASSPHLGNNEQFF | TGCGCCAGCAGCCCCCATCTAGGAAACAATGAGCAGTTCTTC
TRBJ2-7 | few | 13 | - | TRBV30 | CAWSPGDLGEQYF | TGTGCCTGGTCCCCAGGGGACTTGGGCGAGCAGTACTTC
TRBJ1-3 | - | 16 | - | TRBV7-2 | CASSLVGSNSGNTIYF | TGTGCCAGCAGCTTAGTAGGCAGCAACTCTGGAAACACCATATATTTT
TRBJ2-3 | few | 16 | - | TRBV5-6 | CASSFGTGWNTDTQYF | TGTGCCAGCAGCTTCGGGACGGGTTGGAACACAGATACGCAGTATTTT
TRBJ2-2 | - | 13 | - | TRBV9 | CASSVAVLGELFF | TGTGCCAGCAGCGTGGCAGTTCTCGGGGAGCTGTTTTTT
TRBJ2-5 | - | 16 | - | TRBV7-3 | CASSPGWGGAGETQYF | TGTGCCAGCAGCCCCGGTTGGGGGGGGGCCGGAGAGACCCAGTACTTC
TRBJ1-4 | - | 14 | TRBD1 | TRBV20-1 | CSAGDRGPGEKLFF | TGCAGTGCTGGGGACAGGGGACCGGGGGAAAAACTGTTTTTT
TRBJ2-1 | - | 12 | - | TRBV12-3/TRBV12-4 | CASSLILGEQFF | TGTGCCAGCAGTTTAATTCTGGGTGAGCAGTTCTTC
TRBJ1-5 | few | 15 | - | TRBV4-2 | CASSPLLTGDQPQHF | TGTGCCAGCAGCCCACTTTTGACAGGCGATCAGCCCCAGCATTTT
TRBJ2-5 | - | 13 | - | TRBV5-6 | CASSLRPKETQYF | TGTGCCAGCAGCTTACGGCCAAAAGAGACCCAGTACTTC
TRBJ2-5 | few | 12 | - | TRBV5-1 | CASALDQETQYF | TGCGCCAGCGCCCTGGATCAAGAGACCCAGTACTTC
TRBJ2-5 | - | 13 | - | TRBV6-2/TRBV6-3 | CASYGENQETQYF | TGTGCCAGTTATGGGGAGAATCAAGAGACCCAGTACTTC
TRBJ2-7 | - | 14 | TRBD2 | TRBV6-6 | CASRVTSGGYEQYF | TGTGCCAGCAGGGTGACTAGCGGGGGTTACGAGCAGTACTTC
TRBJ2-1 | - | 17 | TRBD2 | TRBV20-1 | CSARDPSGGLSYNEQFF | TGCAGTGCTAGAGATCCTAGCGGGGGCCTCTCCTACAATGAGCAGTTCTTC
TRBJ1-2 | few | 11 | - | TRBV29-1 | CSAPEGSGYTF | TGCAGCGCCCCGGAAGGGTCTGGCTACACCTTC
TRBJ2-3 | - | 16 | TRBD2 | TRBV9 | CASSVGAGVAGDTQYF | TGTGCCAGCAGCGTAGGAGCGGGGGTAGCGGGAGATACGCAGTATTTT
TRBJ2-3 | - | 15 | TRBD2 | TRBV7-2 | CASSSGGSRTDTQYF | TGTGCCAGCAGCTCCGGGGGGAGCCGCACAGATACGCAGTATTTT
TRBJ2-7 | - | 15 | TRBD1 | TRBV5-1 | CASSSRDRGWGEQYF | TGCGCCAGCAGCTCCCGGGACAGGGGCTGGGGCGAGCAGTACTTC
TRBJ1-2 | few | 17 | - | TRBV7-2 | CASSPHPKGPRGYGYTF | TGTGCCAGCAGCCCCCATCCCAAGGGGCCAAGAGGCTATGGCTACACCTTC
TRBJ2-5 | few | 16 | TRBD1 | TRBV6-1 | CASRTFRTGVIETQCF | TGTGCCAGCAGGACATTTCGGACAGGGGTTATAGAGACCCAGTGCTTC
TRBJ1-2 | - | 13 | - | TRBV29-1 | CSVEHQGNYGYTF | TGCAGCGTTGAACACCAGGGTAACTATGGCTACACCTTC
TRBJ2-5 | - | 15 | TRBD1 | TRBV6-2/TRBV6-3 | CASRSSGTVRETQYF | TGTGCCAGCAGGTCATCCGGGACAGTCCGAGAGACCCAGTACTTC
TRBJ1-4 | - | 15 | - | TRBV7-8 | CASSLAWATNEKLFF | TGTGCCAGCAGCTTAGCGTGGGCAACTAATGAAAAACTGTTTTTT
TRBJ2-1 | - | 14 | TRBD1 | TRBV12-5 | CASGAPGQGTEQFF | TGTGCTAGTGGTGCCCCCGGACAGGGTACTGAGCAGTTCTTC
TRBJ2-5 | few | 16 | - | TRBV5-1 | CASSLGDLLEGETQYF | TGCGCCAGCAGCTTAGGAGATCTTCTCGAGGGAGAGACCCAGTACTTC
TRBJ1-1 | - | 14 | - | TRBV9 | CASNVAPGPTEAFF | TGTGCCAGCAACGTAGCTCCAGGGCCGACTGAAGCTTTCTTT
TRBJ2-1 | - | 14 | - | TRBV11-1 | CASSDSPFGNEQFF | TGTGCCAGCAGCGACAGTCCCTTCGGGAATGAGCAGTTCTTC
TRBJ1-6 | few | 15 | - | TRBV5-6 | CASWGRGSYNSPLHF | TGTGCCAGCTGGGGGAGAGGCTCCTATAATTCACCCCTCCACTTT
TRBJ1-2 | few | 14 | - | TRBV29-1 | CSVESPRGGYGYTF | TGCAGCGTTGAATCCCCCAGGGGAGGCTATGGCTACACCTTC
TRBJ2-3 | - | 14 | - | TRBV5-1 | CASTPYRRADTQYF | TGTGCCAGCACCCCGTACCGGCGCGCAGATACGCAGTATTTT
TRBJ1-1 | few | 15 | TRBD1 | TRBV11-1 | CASSPRQGAGTEAFF | TGTGCCAGCAGCCCCAGACAGGGGGCCGGCACTGAAGCTTTCTTT
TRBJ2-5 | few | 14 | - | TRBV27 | CASSLLGREETQYF | TGTGCCAGCAGTTTATTAGGGCGCGAAGAGACCCAGTACTTC
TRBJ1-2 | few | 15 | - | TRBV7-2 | CASSPGATRGYGYTF | TGTGCCAGCAGCCCGGGGGCTACACGGGGCTATGGCTACACCTTC
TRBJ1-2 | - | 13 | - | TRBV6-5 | CASSYGGAGGYTF | TGTGCCAGCAGTTACGGGGGGGCCGGTGGCTACACCTTC
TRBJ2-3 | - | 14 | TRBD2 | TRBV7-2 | CASSYPGRADTQYF | TGTGCCAGCAGCTATCCCGGGAGGGCGGATACGCAGTATTTT
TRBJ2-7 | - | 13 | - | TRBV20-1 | CSAPGDLSYEQYF | TGCAGTGCTCCCGGGGACCTTTCCTACGAGCAGTACTTC
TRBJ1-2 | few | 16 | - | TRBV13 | CASSLGPTRGVYGYTF | TGTGCCAGCAGCTTAGGACCGACACGTGGGGTCTATGGCTACACCTTC
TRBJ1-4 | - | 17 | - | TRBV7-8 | CASSSRPNSLGSEKLFF | TGTGCCAGCAGCTCCCGGCCTAACAGCCTCGGTAGTGAAAAACTGTTTTTT
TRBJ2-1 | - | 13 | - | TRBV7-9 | CASSPRVYNEQFF | TGTGCCAGCAGCCCAAGGGTATACAATGAGCAGTTCTTC
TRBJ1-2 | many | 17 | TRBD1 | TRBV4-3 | CASSQDSGTGVRYGYTF | TGCGCCAGCAGCCAGGACTCCGGGACAGGGGTTAGGTATGGCTACACCTTC
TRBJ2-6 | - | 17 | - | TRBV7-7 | CASSSHLSAAGANVLTF | TGTGCCAGCAGCTCCCATCTATCGGCGGCCGGGGCCAACGTCCTGACTTTC
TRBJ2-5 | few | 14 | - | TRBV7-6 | CASSSPGGLQILLF | TGTGCCAGCAGCTCCCCCGGAGGGCTGCAAATTCTCCTCTTC